This T cell receptor beta chain emerged from a study of T cell responses to AZD1222 COVID-19 vaccine. General study results and limits: Repertoires in all cases were sampled only once the peak T cell response had passed. White British donors predominated, females outnumbered males, and clonal diversity was possibly underestimated. Epitopes outside B.1.351 and B.1.1.7 mutated regions reportedly drew nearly half of spike TCRs.

Comments on this clone: The antigen is undetermined.

The CDR3 contains 13 residues. V lost 1 base to trimming and J lost 0 bases, with 2 bases between them. Germline V gene lookup returns CDR1 SGHRS and CDR2 YFSETQ. Assay used: immunoSEQ multiplex PCR; TCRdb lists only in-frame clones, some missing. The sample carries fewer than 150,000 clones, 80% to 90% recorded once. The sequence derives from an adult who received the AZD1222 COVID-19 vaccine. The V gene is TRBV5-1, the J gene TRBJ1-3; no firm D call. The sample consisted of peripheral blood, taken 28 days after the second AZD1222 dose. The CDR3 region is CASSLFSGNTIYF. CDR3 DNA: TGCGCCAGCAGCTTGTTCTCTGGAAACACCATATATTTT.